Each of the 24 T cell receptor beta chains below was sequenced from the same sample in a study of response to subunit inactivated influenza vaccine. TCRdb itself ran the RT-PCR reads through MiXCR, one entry per CDR3 protein. There are about 780,000 distinct CDR3 sequences in the sample; less than 20% occur only once, and roughly a tenth lies in the top ten. The sample was PBMCs from blood, taken roughly 5 days after vaccination. The receptors come from a man in his fifties or sixties who received an inactivated influenza vaccine.

This clonotype came up once. The chain combines TRBV7-9 with TRBJ2-5; D may be TRBD1 or TRBD2 (5 bases each). Germline-derived CDR1 and CDR2 are SEHNR and FQNEAQ (reference sequence). CDR3 length: 16 amino acids. The V and J ends lost 4 bases and 5 bases respectively, with 20 bases between them. CDR3 residues: CASSSLSGAPRETQYF. DNA of the CDR3: TGTGCCAGCAGCTCCCTCTCCGGGGCCCCCAGGGAGACCCAGTACTTC.

The chain links TRBV12-3 or TRBV12-4 to TRBJ2-7; tentative D call: TRBD1 (5 bases). V lost 3 bases and J 2 bases, leaving 8 bases between the germline ends. CDR3 length: 13 residues. CDR3 bases: TGTGCCAGCAGTTTCAGGGCTACCTACGAGCAGTACTTC. This gives the protein CASSFRATYEQYF.

In its sample, this clonotype was seen a few times. The chain has TRBV20-1 and TRBJ2-4, with D perhaps TRBD1 (6 bases). Trimming pared 6 bases from V and 5 bases from J, leaving 14 bases between. The length of the CDR3 is 13 residues. CDR1 DFQATT and CDR2 SNEGSKA come from the germline V gene (reference sequence). For the CDR3, the DNA is TGCAGTGCGCTGGGTGGGGGCCAAAACATTCAGTACTTC. It specifies CSALGGGQNIQYF.

The chain employs TRBV4-3 and TRBJ2-1; the D is unclear. The V gene lost 1 base and the J gene lost 2 bases, with 6 bases spanning the gap. Germline V gene sequence: CDR1 LGHNA, CDR2 YSLEER. CDR3 length: 14 amino acids. CDR3 loop: CASSQVGTYNEQFF. The CDR3 DNA follows: TGCGCCAGCAGCCAAGTTGGGACCTACAATGAGCAGTTCTTC.

The V and J genes are TRBV15 and TRBJ2-1, with D possibly being TRBD2 (5 bases). V gave up 2 bases and J gave up 0 bases, with 11 bases separating them. The CDR3 is made up of 16 amino acids. Germline V CDR1 and CDR2: LNHNV, YYDKDF (reference sequence). In DNA, the CDR3 is TGTGCCACCAGCAGACCCTCGGGAAGCTCCTACAATGAGCAGTTCTTC. Residues: CATSRPSGSSYNEQFF.

In this sample, this clonotype turned up many times. The rearrangement joins TRBV27 to TRBJ2-6; no clear D gene. This CDR3 region has 17 residues. Germline V gives CDR1 MNHEY, CDR2 SMNVEV (reference sequence). Trimming pared 2 bases from V and 0 bases from J, leaving 11 bases between. CDR3 in DNA: TGTGCCAGCAGTTTAAGAGTTATGCTCTCTGGGGCCAACGTCCTGACTTTC. Amino acid sequence: CASSLRVMLSGANVLTF.

This clonotype turned up a few times. The rearrangement joins TRBV5-1 to TRBJ2-1, with D unclear. This CDR3 is 15 amino acids long. The V end was cut by 0 bases, the J end by 4 bases, with 11 bases between. Germline V gene sequence: CDR1 SGHRS, CDR2 YFSETQ. In DNA, the CDR3 is TGCGCCAGCAGCTTGGGCGCCAGCACTTACAATGAGCAGTTCTTC. Translating gives CASSLGASTYNEQFF.

The rearrangement joins TRBV4-2 to TRBJ2-3, with D hard to call. V was clipped by 3 bases and J by 5 bases, with 12 bases between them. Germline V gene data show CDR1 as LGHNA and CDR2 as YNFKEQ. CDR3 length: 14 amino acids. CDR3 sequence reads: CASSHPDRKDTQYF. CDR3 coding DNA: TGTGCCAGCAGCCACCCAGACCGAAAAGATACGCAGTATTTT.

This clonotype was observed a handful of times. The V call is TRBV6-5, the J call TRBJ2-7; the D gene is possibly TRBD2 (6 bases). The CDR3 is 14 amino acids. Trimming took off 1 base at V and 0 bases at J, with 7 bases between the two ends. The germline V gene has CDR1 MNHEY and CDR2 SVGAGI. CDR3 in DNA: TGTGCCAGCAGTTACTTCGGGGGCTCCTACGAGCAGTACTTC. It yields the protein CASSYFGGSYEQYF.

About this clonotype itself: The germline gene is not matched at one end of the junction; a read error may be the cause. The rearrangement links TRBV2 to TRBJ1-6, with TRBD1 identical over 9 bases. Germline V gives CDR1 SNHLY, CDR2 FYNNEI. The CDR3 spans 15 residues. The CDR3 loop is CGSSASGQGRTPLHF. CDR3 nucleotide sequence: TGTGGCAGCAGTGCCTCCGGACAGGGGAGAACACCCCTCCACTTT.

This clonotype was counted ten times or more. The chain carries TRBV27 and TRBJ1-1; 7 positions match TRBD1. The ends lost 5 bases at V and 2 bases at J; junction bases unmatched: 5. The CDR3 runs to 14 residues. In germline, CDR1 is MNHEY, CDR2 SMNVEV (reference sequence). The CDR3 DNA is TGTGCCAGCAGTAGGCCAGGGGGAAACACTGAAGCTTTCTTT. This encodes CASSRPGGNTEAFF.

This clonotype was detected a few times. The chain has TRBV5-6 and TRBJ2-5, with a possible D match to TRBD1 (6 bases). The CDR3 extends over 16 amino acids. The V gene lost 1 base and the J gene lost 5 bases, with 18 bases spanning the gap. Germline V lookup: CDR1 SGHDT, CDR2 YYEEEE. The CDR3 DNA reads as TGTGCCAGCAGCTTGAGGGGGACGGGTATACGGGAGACCCAGTACTTC. Encoded protein: CASSLRGTGIRETQYF.

Many counts were recorded for this clonotype. The genes are TRBV12-3 or TRBV12-4 and TRBJ1-3, with unresolved D. The CDR3 consists of 13 residues. V dropped 5 bases and J dropped 4 bases, with 9 bases sitting between them. The CDR3 spells CASSGGPGNTIYF. The CDR3 region has the DNA TGTGCCAGCAGTGGTGGACCCGGAAACACCATATATTTT.

This clonotype was counted between two and nine times. The CDR3 loop reads CASSLAYSSYEQYF. The DNA for the CDR3 is TGTGCCAGCAGCTTAGCTTACAGCTCCTACGAGCAGTACTTC. V and J are TRBV7-8 and TRBJ2-7, with no clear D. Between the trimmed V and J ends, which lost 0 bases and 0 bases, there was a span of 6 bases. The CDR3 runs 14 residues. Germline V gives CDR1 SGHVS, CDR2 FQNEAQ.

The J gene is TRBJ1-2, the V gene TRBV4-3; D is undetermined. V gave up 0 bases and J gave up 7 bases, with 9 bases separating them. The CDR3 is 13 residues long. The germline V gene has CDR1 LGHNA and CDR2 YSLEER. Written as DNA, the CDR3 is TGCGCCAGCAGCCAAGATCCAGTCTCTGGCTACACCTTC. Translated, it gives CASSQDPVSGYTF.

This rearrangement joins TRBV7-8 to TRBJ2-3; 7 bases map to TRBD2. Per the germline V gene, CDR1 is SGHVS and CDR2 is FQNEAQ. This CDR3 comprises 16 residues. Germline trimming cut 5 bases from V and 3 bases from J; bases unmatched to any gene: 11. The CDR3 nucleotides read TGTGCCAGCAGCCTGATGAGGCAGCGGGGTACAGATACGCAGTATTTT. Amino acid sequence: CASSLMRQRGTDTQYF. The full variable domain, rest sourced from reference TRBV7-8 and TRBJ2-3, is GAGVSQSPRYKVAKRGQDVALRCDPISGHVSLFWYQQALGQGPEFLTYFQNEAQLDKSGLPSDRFFAERPEGSVSTLKIQRTQQEDSAVYLCASSLMRQRGTDTQYFGPGTRLTVL.

As for this clonotype: A clone one base away is much larger, so this may be a read error. The CDR3 carries no conserved terminal phenylalanine or tryptophan, so it likely arises from a read error. This chain links TRBV7-6 with TRBJ2-5; tentatively, D is TRBD2 (5 bases). V lost 1 base and J 4 bases, leaving 10 bases between the germline ends. CDR3 size: 14 residues. Germline assignment: CDR1 SGHVS and CDR2 FNYEAQ. The CDR3 sequence: CASSLVPEGETQYS. CDR3 bases: TGTGCCAGCAGCTTAGTTCCCGAGGGAGAGACCCAGTACTCC.

The chain has TRBV14 and TRBJ2-1; the D call may be TRBD1 or TRBD2 (5 bases each). Germline V CDR1 and CDR2: SGHDN, FVKESK. The germline V and J ends were trimmed by 3 bases and 7 bases, with 16 bases remaining between them. The CDR3 covers 15 residues. The CDR3 protein is CASSQFRGVQNEQFF. Here the CDR3 DNA reads TGTGCCAGCAGCCAGTTCCGGGGCGTACAAAATGAGCAGTTCTTC.

The chain joins TRBV20-1 to TRBJ2-7; D may be TRBD2 (6 bases). This CDR3 comprises 14 residues. Trimming took off 6 bases at V and 1 base at J, with 16 bases between the two ends. CDR1 and CDR2 (germline): DFQATT, SNEGSKA (reference sequence). In nucleotides, the CDR3 is TGCAGTGCCATAGCCGGGGGTCAATCCTACGAGCAGTACTTC. It is translated as CSAIAGGQSYEQYF.

This clonotype was seen a handful of times. The CDR3 DNA reads as TGTGCCAGCAGCCGACAGTTTCAAGAGACCCAGTACTTC. It codes for CASSRQFQETQYF. J is TRBJ2-5 and V is TRBV7-2, with D perhaps matching TRBD1 (5 bases). CDR3 size: 13 residues. Germline values: CDR1 SGHTA, CDR2 FQGNSA. The V gene lost 5 bases and the J gene lost 2 bases, with 9 bases spanning the gap.

V usage is TRBV18 and J usage is TRBJ2-1; possible D gene TRBD2, 5 bases. The V and J ends lost 6 bases and 4 bases respectively, with 16 bases between them. The CDR3 has 15 amino acids. Germline V CDR1 and CDR2: KGHSH, LQKENI. The CDR3 sequence is CASSRGPSGYNEQFF. The CDR3 DNA follows: TGTGCCAGCTCGCGAGGGCCCTCGGGATACAATGAGCAGTTCTTC.

This clonotype was seen at least ten times. A read error may produce the germline difference seen at one junction end. The chain carries TRBV7-9 and TRBJ2-1; D gene ambiguous. The germline CDR1 and CDR2 sequences are SEHNR and FQNEAQ (reference sequence). This CDR3 is built from 11 residues. CDR3 sequence reads: CASSLASEQFF. The DNA of the CDR3 is TGTGCCAGCAGTTTAGCTTCCGAGCAGTTCTTC.

This clonotype was detected many times. This sequence joins TRBV15 and TRBJ2-5, with D uncertain. The germline CDR1 and CDR2 sequences are LNHNV and YYDKDF (reference sequence). Deletions cut 0 bases from V and 5 bases from J, with 4 bases between. This CDR3 contains 12 residues. CDR3 sequence: CATSREGETQYF. DNA for the CDR3: TGTGCCACCAGCAGAGAGGGGGAGACCCAGTACTTC.

The chain joins TRBV6-1 to TRBJ2-5; 9 bases match TRBD2. The germline CDR1 and CDR2 sequences are MNHNS and SASEGT. The CDR3 is made up of 16 amino acids. The trim removed 6 bases at V and 6 bases at J, leaving 14 bases unmatched. CDR3 sequence reads: CASSHLSSGETKTQYF. The CDR3 DNA follows: TGTGCCAGCAGCCATCTTTCTAGCGGGGAGACGAAGACCCAGTACTTC.